Below are 9 T cell receptor beta chains sequenced from a single sample in a study of CD8 T cells in ankylosing spondylitis. Findings and caveats of the study: Eight highly homologous variants formed a TCR beta motif that appeared characteristic of ankylosing spondylitis blood.

TCRdb re-called the 5' RACE reads with MiXCR, one entry per CDR3 protein. This table has 500,000 to 650,000 distinct CDR3 sequences, about 5.2% appearing once. No antigens are known for them. Material for sequencing was blood, either unsorted or a sorted T cell fraction (not recorded which). Receptor source: a male donor with ankylosing spondylitis.

This clonotype occurred many times. The rearrangement joins TRBV7-2 to TRBJ1-1, with D possibly TRBD1 on 5 matching bases. Trimming stripped 8 bases from V and 1 base from J, with 11 bases between. The germline CDR1 and CDR2 sequences are SGHTA and FQGNSA. The CDR3 length is 13 residues. DNA of the CDR3: TGTGCCAGCGGGAGGGACGCGAACACTGAAGCTTTCTTT. Its translation is CASGRDANTEAFF.

This clonotype was counted only a few times. This chain connects TRBV30 to TRBJ2-7; TRBD2 agrees at 10 bases. This CDR3 comprises 13 residues. From germline, CDR1 is GTSNPN and CDR2 SVGIG (reference sequence). With V trimmed by 2 bases and J by 3 bases, 1 base remained unmatched. The CDR3 DNA sequence: TGTGCCTGGAGTCAGCGGGGGGGCTACGAGCAGTACTTC. This encodes CAWSQRGGYEQYF.

This clonotype was recorded at least ten times. CDR3 loop: CASSFDRGDQPQHF. DNA of the CDR3: TGTGCCAGCAGCTTTGACAGGGGGGATCAGCCCCAGCATTTT. The chain links TRBV4-2 to TRBJ1-5; 9 positions agree with TRBD1. The germline V gene has CDR1 LGHNA and CDR2 YNFKEQ. The CDR3 length is 14 residues. Losses at the gene ends were 5 bases for V and 5 bases for J; bases not matched to a gene: 4.

This chain links TRBV6-5 with TRBJ2-5, with 11 nucleotides matching TRBD2. The J segment lost 5 bases and the V segment lost 8 bases, leaving 10 bases of the junction unmatched. Germline loops: CDR1 MNHEY, CDR2 SVGAGI. The CDR3 spans 15 residues. The CDR3 DNA follows: TGTGCCAGCGCTACTAGCGGGGGCGTCGGTGAGACCCAGTACTTC. Translating it yields CASATSGGVGETQYF.

The sample holds many counts of this clonotype. The genes are TRBV4-3 and TRBJ1-1, with 8 positions matching TRBD1. The CDR3 sequence is 15 residues long. The J segment lost 1 base and the V segment lost 10 bases, leaving 11 bases of the junction unmatched. Germline assignment: CDR1 LGHNA and CDR2 YSLEER. Here the CDR3 DNA reads TGCGCCACCGGACCGACAGGGGCTCCGAACACTGAAGCTTTCTTT. Translated, it gives CATGPTGAPNTEAFF.

This clonotype was counted at least ten times. The V call is TRBV20-1, the J call TRBJ1-5, with TRBD1 matching over 8 bases. The V gene end was trimmed by 5 bases and the J gene end by 4 bases; junction bases not matched to a gene: 7. CDR1 and CDR2 from the germline V gene are DFQATT and SNEGSKA (reference sequence). This CDR3 is 14 amino acids long. In nucleotides, the CDR3 is TGCAGTGCTCTCGGACAGGGCCGGAATCAGCCCCAGCATTTT. It yields the protein CSALGQGRNQPQHF.

This clonotype was picked up many times. The chain has TRBV3-1 and TRBJ2-7; D is undetermined. V lost 4 bases and J 3 bases, leaving 7 bases between the germline ends. This CDR3 region has 12 residues. Germline loops: CDR1 LGHDT, CDR2 YNNKEL (reference sequence). This CDR3 reads CASSPLGYEQYF. The CDR3, as DNA: TGTGCCAGCAGCCCGCTGGGCTACGAGCAGTACTTC.

This clonotype was seen many times. The V and J genes are TRBV28 and TRBJ2-5; TRBD2 agrees at 9 bases. The V segment lost 5 bases and the J segment 5 bases; nucleotides outside the gene matches: 12. The germline CDR1 and CDR2 sequences are MDHEN and SYDVKM. The CDR3 has 16 amino acids. DNA for the CDR3: TGTGCCAGCAGTCCCGTAAGAGCGGGAGGCTGGGAGACCCAGTACTTC. The encoded protein is CASSPVRAGGWETQYF.

In this sample, this clonotype turned up many times. The chain uses TRBV7-2 and TRBJ1-2; 8 nucleotides match TRBD1. This CDR3 has 17 residues. The ends lost 2 bases at V and 8 bases at J; junction bases unmatched: 16. Looked up from germline, CDR1 is SGHTA and CDR2 is FQGNSA. CDR3 in DNA: TGTGCCAGCAGCTTAACGGGCAGGACAGGGAGGGTGAGAGGCTACACCTTC. Translated, it gives CASSLTGRTGRVRGYTF.